This TCR beta chain was recorded in a study of CD8+ T cells in alopecia areata listed by TCRdb under 2018. Broadly, across the study: The treated patients, all with moderate-to-severe alopecia areata, were enrolled in an open-label pilot trial of oral tofacitinib given at 5 to 10 mg twice daily. immunoSEQ multiplex PCR using 35 Vbeta forward primers and 13 Jbeta reverse primers was used to amplify TCRbeta CDR3 regions. Tofacitinib was given for 6 to 18 months, followed by 6 months of follow-up off drug to assess delayed response and recurrence. RNA was extracted with the PAXgene miRNA kit for fixed scalp, the miRNeasy kit for PBMCs, and the RNeasy kit for mouse skin. Scalp clonality was compared across normal scalp (n=4), patchy alopecia areata scalp (n=8), and alopecia totalis/universalis scalp (n=8). Biopsies were taken from tofacitinib-treated patients at baseline and at 4 and 24 weeks of treatment, and a later scalp biopsy was taken in several of the tofacitinib-treated patients. On the human side, TCRbeta sequencing was run on scalp tissue and on sorted CD4+ and CD8+ peripheral blood T cells from healthy controls and from alopecia areata patients with either patchy or totalis/universalis disease. To study T cell clonal expansion in alopecia areata, the researchers applied high-throughput TCRbeta sequencing to both the C3H/HeJ mouse model and human patients. Study-wide conclusions, independent of this receptor: Resident alphabeta T cells in normal human skin are also sequenced, complicating scalp TCR repertoire analysis, unlike mouse skin dominated by gammadelta T cells. TCR sequences shared between patients were less clear than in mice, possibly partly because of HLA diversity in the patient population. Compared with normal scalp, lesional scalp had higher clonality and more expanded CD8+ clones, particularly in alopecia totalis/universalis, a pattern that suggests antigenic drive.

Library method: the immunoSEQ multiplex PCR assay. RNA was extracted from all samples and reverse transcribed into cDNA, which served as template for TCR sequencing. SuperScript III was used for first-strand cDNA synthesis, primed with a 2:1 mix of oligo-dT and random hexamers. A synthetic immune receptor repertoire was used to gauge amplification bias, and whatever bias remained was removed computationally. In the paper's pipeline: Raw reads were preprocessed to remove errors, and CDR3 was defined according to IMGT conventions as the region from the conserved cysteine to phenylalanine. Clonality was calculated as 1 minus Shannon entropy normalized by log2 of the number of productive unique TCRs. Whether each scalp clone was CD4 or CD8 was inferred by checking scalp TCRbeta sequences against the CD4 and CD8 repertoires from sorted blood. TCRdb's version of the immuneACCESS table is confined to in-frame rearrangements and falls short of the full clone set. An unresolved V gene accounts for under half of the shortfall where checked; the remainder is of unknown origin. From that table come the V and J calls and clone size; the DNA was used to work out D and trimming. The table for this sample lists about 130,000 clones; roughly 61% of them were counted only once. Under 5% of the sample is held by the ten biggest clonotypes.

The time point label for this specimen denotes: baseline before oral tofacitinib. Lesional scalp punch biopsies and peripheral blood were collected from alopecia areata patients. PBMCs were isolated by density centrifugation and stained for CD3, CD4 and CD8, after which CD4+ and CD8+ T cells were sorted on a FACSAria. Concerning this clone itself: The target of this receptor is not known. Base-call qualities are not available, and no considerably larger clone is one nucleotide away.

Looking up the germline V gene yields CDR1 SGDLS and CDR2 YYNGEE. Germline trimming amounts to 0 bases on V and 7 bases on J, with 8 as the count of junction bases outside the gene matches. The CDR3 holds 15 amino acids from the cysteine to the phenylalanine. Only the CDR3 part of the read is kept: 45 bases, read in frame from the first base. The sequencing used CD4+ T cells sorted from blood, collected at week 0. The source of this sequence is a human donor with alopecia areata. This receptor chain uses TRBV9 and TRBJ2-7, with 9 bases matching TRBD2. The CDR3 protein is CASSVVAGGPGEQYF. The DNA is as follows: TGTGCCAGCAGCGTAGTCGCGGGAGGGCCTGGGGAGCAGTACTTC.